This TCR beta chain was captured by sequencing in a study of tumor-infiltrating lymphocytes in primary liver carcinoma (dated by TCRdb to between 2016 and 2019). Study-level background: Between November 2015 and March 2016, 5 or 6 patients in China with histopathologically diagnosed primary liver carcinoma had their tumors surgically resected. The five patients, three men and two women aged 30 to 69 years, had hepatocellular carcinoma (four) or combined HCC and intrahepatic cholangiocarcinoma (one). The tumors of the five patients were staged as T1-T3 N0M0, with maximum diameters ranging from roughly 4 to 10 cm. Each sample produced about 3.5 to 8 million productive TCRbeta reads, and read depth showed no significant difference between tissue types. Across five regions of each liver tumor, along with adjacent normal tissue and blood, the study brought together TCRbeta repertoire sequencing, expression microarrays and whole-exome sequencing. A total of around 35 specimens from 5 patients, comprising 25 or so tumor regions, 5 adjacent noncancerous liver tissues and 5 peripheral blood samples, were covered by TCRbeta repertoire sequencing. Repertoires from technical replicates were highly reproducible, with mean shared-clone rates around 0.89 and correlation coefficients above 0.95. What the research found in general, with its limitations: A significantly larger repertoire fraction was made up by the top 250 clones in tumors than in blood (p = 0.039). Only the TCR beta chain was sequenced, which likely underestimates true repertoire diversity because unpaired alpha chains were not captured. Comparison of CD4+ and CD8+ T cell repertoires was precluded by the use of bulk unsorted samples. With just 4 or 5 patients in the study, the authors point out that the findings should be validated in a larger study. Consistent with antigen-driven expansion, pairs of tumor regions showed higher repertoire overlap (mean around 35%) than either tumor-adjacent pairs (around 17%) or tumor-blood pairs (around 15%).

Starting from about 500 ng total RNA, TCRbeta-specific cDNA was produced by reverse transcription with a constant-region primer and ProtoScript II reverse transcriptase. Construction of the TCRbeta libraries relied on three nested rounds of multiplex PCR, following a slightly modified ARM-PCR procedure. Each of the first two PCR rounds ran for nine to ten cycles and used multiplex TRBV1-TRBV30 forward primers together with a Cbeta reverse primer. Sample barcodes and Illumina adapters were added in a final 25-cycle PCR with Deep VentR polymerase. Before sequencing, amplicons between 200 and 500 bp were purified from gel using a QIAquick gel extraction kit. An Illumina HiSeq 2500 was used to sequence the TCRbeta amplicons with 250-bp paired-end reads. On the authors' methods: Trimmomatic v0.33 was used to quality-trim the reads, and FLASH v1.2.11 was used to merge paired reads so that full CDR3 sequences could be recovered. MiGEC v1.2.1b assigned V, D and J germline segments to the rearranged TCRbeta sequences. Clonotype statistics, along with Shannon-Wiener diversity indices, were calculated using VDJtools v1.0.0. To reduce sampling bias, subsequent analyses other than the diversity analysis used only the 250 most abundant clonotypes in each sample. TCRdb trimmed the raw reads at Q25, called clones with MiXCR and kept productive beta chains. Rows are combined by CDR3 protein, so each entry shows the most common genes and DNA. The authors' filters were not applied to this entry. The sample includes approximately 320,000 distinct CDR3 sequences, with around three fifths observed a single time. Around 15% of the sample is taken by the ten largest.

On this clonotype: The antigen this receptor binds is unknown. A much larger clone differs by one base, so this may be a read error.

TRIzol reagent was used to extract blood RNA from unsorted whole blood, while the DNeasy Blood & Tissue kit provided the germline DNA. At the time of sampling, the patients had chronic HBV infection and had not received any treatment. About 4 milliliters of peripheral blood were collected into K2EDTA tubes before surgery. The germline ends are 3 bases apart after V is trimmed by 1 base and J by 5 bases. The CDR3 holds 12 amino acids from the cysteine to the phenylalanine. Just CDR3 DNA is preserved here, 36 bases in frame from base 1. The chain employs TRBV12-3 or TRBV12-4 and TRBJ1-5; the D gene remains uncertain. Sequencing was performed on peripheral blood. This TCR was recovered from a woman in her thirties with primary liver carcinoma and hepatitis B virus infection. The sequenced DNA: TGTGCCAGCAGTTTAGTACATCAGCCCCAGCATTTT. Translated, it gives CASSLVHQPQHF.